This passage covers 32 T cell receptor beta chains from one sample sequenced in a study of post-analysis software for immune sequencing data. Each TCR beta cDNA library carried unique molecular identifiers. TCRdb ran MiXCR on the PCR reads and lists one entry per CDR3 protein. Among approximately 360,000 distinct CDR3 sequences, less than 40% were seen once, and the ten largest hold roughly 13%. Antigens of these TCRs are unknown. Study-level findings and limits: Five or six TRBV segments (TRBV5-6, TRBV5-1 and TRBV20-1 among them) occurred more frequently in patients than in controls.

The sequenced sample consisted of blood. The receptor source for this set is a girl aged 10-17 years with multiple sclerosis.

The chain's CDR3 is CSARAGTPYNEQFF. As DNA, the CDR3 is TGCAGTGCTAGAGCAGGGACACCCTACAATGAGCAGTTCTTC. The chain couples TRBV20-1 to TRBJ2-1; possibly TRBD1 for D (6 bases). The V and J ends lost 1 base and 2 bases respectively, with 9 bases between them. The CDR3 consists of 14 residues. CDR1 DFQATT and CDR2 SNEGSKA come from the germline V gene (reference sequence).

This chain links TRBV6-1 with TRBJ2-7; 11 bases fit TRBD1. The J call may be wrong; the DNA end is better matched by TRBJ2-5. Germline CDR1 MNHNS, CDR2 SASEGT. CDR3 length equals 15 residues. The CDR3 reads CASSGGQGVTETQYF. In nucleotides, the CDR3 is TGTGCCAGCAGTGGGGGACAGGGGGTTACAGAGACCCAGTACTTC.

This clonotype was detected only once. This chain joins TRBV6-6 and TRBJ2-7; D might be TRBD1 (5 bases). The CDR3 runs 15 residues. Germline V gene lookup returns CDR1 MNHNY and CDR2 SVGAGI (reference sequence). Trimming stripped 5 bases from V and 0 bases from J, with 14 bases between. The CDR3 DNA follows: TGTGCCAGCAGTGGGGCGTCCGCTGACTCCTACGAGCAGTACTTC. It translates to CASSGASADSYEQYF.

This clonotype was counted between two and nine times. This sequence joins TRBV7-9 and TRBJ2-7; 12 bases are a match to TRBD2. This CDR3 is built from 17 residues. J was trimmed by 0 bases and V by 5 bases; bases with no gene match: 8. Germline V gene sequence: CDR1 SEHNR, CDR2 FQNEAQ (reference sequence). The CDR3: CASSPGLAGPTSYEQYF. For the CDR3, the DNA is TGTGCCAGCAGCCCAGGACTAGCGGGGCCCACCTCCTACGAGCAGTACTTC.

This clonotype showed up just a few times. The rearrangement links TRBV7-2 to TRBJ2-2, with D uncertain. CDR1 SGHTA and CDR2 FQGNSA come from the germline V gene. The V gene lost 5 bases and the J gene lost 2 bases, with 6 bases spanning the gap. The CDR3 consists of 13 residues. CDR3 amino acids: CASSIFNTGELFF. Written as DNA, the CDR3 is TGTGCCAGCAGCATCTTCAACACCGGGGAGCTGTTTTTT.

This chain links TRBV5-6 with TRBJ2-2; a weak D match, TRBD1 (6 bases). V lost 3 bases, J lost 7 bases, and 16 bases lay in between. The V gene's germline CDR1 is SGHDT and CDR2 YYEEEE. This CDR3 is built from 15 residues. In DNA form, the CDR3 reads TGTGCCAGCAGCTCGAGCAGGGGCCCGGGCGGGGAGCTGTTTTTT. Translated, it gives CASSSSRGPGGELFF.

This chain connects TRBV2 to TRBJ2-5; D is perhaps TRBD2 (5 bases). V was shortened by 2 bases and J by 5 bases, with 12 bases between the two germline ends. In germline, CDR1 is SNHLY, CDR2 FYNNEI. The CDR3 runs to 14 residues. The CDR3: CASSEIGRRETQYF. CDR3 sequence (DNA): TGTGCCAGCAGTGAAATAGGGAGAAGGGAGACCCAGTACTTC.

The chain is built from TRBV10-3 and TRBJ1-2; unclear D gene. Germline CDR1 is ENHRY and CDR2 is SYGVKD. This CDR3 spans 13 amino acids. V shed 3 bases and J shed 4 bases, with 9 bases lying between them. CDR3 in DNA: TGTGCCATCAGTGATCAAGTTGGCTATGGCTACACCTTC. This codes for CAISDQVGYGYTF.

The sample holds many counts of this clonotype. The chain recombines TRBV6-2 or TRBV6-3 with TRBJ2-5, with D hard to call. The V end was cut by 0 bases, the J end by 4 bases, with 12 bases between. The CDR3 length is 15 residues. The germline gives CDR1 MNHEY, CDR2 SVGEGT. The CDR3 spells CASSYSKEGLETQYF. The CDR3 nucleotides are TGTGCCAGCAGTTACTCCAAGGAAGGTCTAGAGACCCAGTACTTC.

The chain couples TRBV7-2 to TRBJ1-6; the D is unclear. With 6 bases removed from V and 7 bases from J, the gap between germline ends came to 13 bases. Germline V gives CDR1 SGHTA, CDR2 FQGNSA. The CDR3 has 14 residues. The CDR3 nucleotides are TGTGCCAGCAGGATACGGACGGGGAATTCACCCCTCCACTTT. It encodes CASRIRTGNSPLHF.

This chain links TRBV12-3 or TRBV12-4 with TRBJ2-4; 9 positions match TRBD2. Judging by the DNA end, TRBJ2-5 fits better; the J call may be wrong. There are 16 residues in the CDR3. Here the CDR3 DNA reads TGTGCCAGCAGCCTTAGCCGCGGGGGGGAAAAAGAGACCCAGTACTTC. Amino acids: CASSLSRGGEKETQYF.

This clonotype was counted between two and nine times. The CDR3 coding sequence is TGTGCCAGCAGTACAATATCGGACAGGGGGAACCCCTACGAGCAGTACTTC. Protein: CASSTISDRGNPYEQYF. The chain combines TRBV28 with TRBJ2-7; 10 nucleotides agree with TRBD1. CDR3 length: 17 residues. Germline assignment: CDR1 MDHEN and CDR2 SYDVKM. Trimming took 5 bases from V and 2 from J; bases not matched to a gene: 12.

The chain combines TRBV5-1 with TRBJ2-1; tentative D call: TRBD1 (5 bases). CDR3 length: 14 residues. Per the germline V gene, CDR1 is SGHRS and CDR2 is YFSETQ. Trimming removed 0 bases from V and 9 bases from J, with 13 bases in between. CDR3 protein: CASSLGITGIEQFF. The CDR3 nucleotides are TGCGCCAGCAGCTTGGGGATCACAGGAATTGAGCAGTTCTTC.

V and J are TRBV4-1 and TRBJ1-5; the D gene is possibly TRBD1 (6 bases). The V end was cut by 7 bases, the J end by 2 bases, with 9 bases between. Germline-derived CDR1 and CDR2 are MGHRA and YSYEKL. The CDR3 spans 13 residues. CDR3 loop: CASKGGGNQPQHF. CDR3 nucleotides: TGCGCCAGCAAGGGGGGTGGCAATCAGCCCCAGCATTTT.

The V and J genes are TRBV2 and TRBJ2-1; D perhaps matches TRBD1 (6 bases). V was trimmed by 5 bases and J by 4 bases, leaving 15 bases between them. The CDR3 spans 15 residues. Germline loops: CDR1 SNHLY, CDR2 FYNNEI. The CDR3 DNA reads TGTGCCAGCAGTCGTGGGGACACCCCATACAATGAGCAGTTCTTC. It specifies CASSRGDTPYNEQFF.

This clonotype was seen more than once but under ten times. V and J are TRBV9 and TRBJ2-1; D remains unclear. The CDR3 loop spans 14 amino acids. The germline V gene encodes CDR1 SGDLS and CDR2 YYNGEE. V was clipped by 0 bases and J by 12 bases, with 16 bases between them. CDR3 sequence: CASSVAQSMGGQFF. The CDR3 bases are TGTGCCAGCAGCGTAGCACAGTCTATGGGTGGGCAGTTCTTC.

This sequence joins TRBV13 and TRBJ1-1, with a weak D call TRBD1 (5 bases). The CDR3 covers 13 residues. Trimming removed 5 bases from V and 6 bases from J, with 13 bases in between. Germline V gene data show CDR1 as PRHDT and CDR2 as FYEKMQ (reference sequence). This chain's CDR3 is CASSRGWGAEAFF. Here the CDR3 DNA reads TGTGCCAGCAGCCGTGGGTGGGGGGCTGAAGCTTTCTTT.

In this sample, this clonotype turned up a few times. The chain has TRBV4-1 and TRBJ1-2; 8 bases fit TRBD1. With 6 bases clipped from V and 6 bases from J, the junction kept 24 bases outside the gene matches. Germline V gives CDR1 MGHRA, CDR2 YSYEKL. This CDR3 has 19 residues. CDR3 amino acids: CASSQPPRGTGGKWDGYTF. CDR3 coding DNA: TGCGCCAGCAGTCAACCTCCCAGAGGGACAGGTGGGAAATGGGATGGCTACACCTTC.

This clonotype turned up a few times. The gene calls are TRBV20-1 and TRBJ1-2; TRBD1 matches 8 bases. The CDR3 length is 14 residues. Germline lookup yields CDR1 DFQATT and CDR2 SNEGSKA (reference sequence). After removal of 8 bases from V and 8 bases from J, the junction contained 16 bases not matched to a gene. CDR3 amino acids: CSLRFSGGGTGYTF. The CDR3 DNA sequence: TGCAGTCTTAGATTCTCAGGGGGCGGTACAGGCTACACCTTC.

The chain couples TRBV6-5 to TRBJ2-2, with 11 bases matching TRBD2. The V gene's germline CDR1 is MNHEY and CDR2 SVGAGI. J lost 3 bases, V lost 6 bases, and 6 bases had no gene match. This CDR3 is 16 amino acids long. The chain's CDR3 is CASRKTSGGYTGELFF. The CDR3, as DNA: TGTGCCAGCAGAAAAACTAGCGGGGGATACACCGGGGAGCTGTTTTTT.

This clonotype appeared once. The CDR3 DNA follows: TGTGCCAGCAGTTACTCGCCTGATCCTAATGAAAAACTGTTTTTT. It yields the protein CASSYSPDPNEKLFF. The chain joins TRBV6-5 to TRBJ1-4; D uncertain. Trimming took off 0 bases at V and 3 bases at J, with 8 bases between the two ends. Germline lookup yields CDR1 MNHEY and CDR2 SVGAGI. The CDR3 is made up of 15 amino acids.

This clonotype has more than one count but fewer than ten. The genes are TRBV20-1 and TRBJ2-5; 7 positions agree with TRBD2. Germline loops: CDR1 DFQATT, CDR2 SNEGSKA (reference sequence). The CDR3 runs 13 residues. With 2 bases clipped from V and 2 bases from J, the junction kept 2 bases outside the gene matches. For the CDR3, the DNA is TGCAGTGCTAGACCGGGGGGACAAGAGACCCAGTACTTC. Translated: CSARPGGQETQYF.

This clonotype occurred a few times. This chain joins TRBV12-3 or TRBV12-4 and TRBJ1-5, with 7 bases identical to TRBD1. The CDR3 has 16 residues. The trim removed 4 bases at V and 2 bases at J, leaving 8 bases unmatched. CDR3 nucleotide sequence: TGTGCCAGCAGTTCGCCCGACAGGGATGGCAATCAGCCCCAGCATTTT. Translation: CASSSPDRDGNQPQHF.

The chain carries TRBV12-3 or TRBV12-4 and TRBJ2-7; 7 bases fit TRBD1. This CDR3 comprises 15 residues. With V trimmed by 4 bases and J by 0 bases, 6 bases remained unmatched. This CDR3 is CASSSSGTVSYEQYF. CDR3 coding DNA: TGTGCCAGCAGTTCATCCGGGACAGTCTCCTACGAGCAGTACTTC.

V gene TRBV19 combines with J gene TRBJ1-4; 7 bases line up with TRBD1. The CDR3 is 16 residues long. Per the germline V gene, CDR1 is LNHDA and CDR2 is SQIVND (reference sequence). V lost 3 bases to trimming and J lost 0 bases; unmatched junction nucleotides: 4. In DNA form, the CDR3 reads TGTGCCAGTAGTATGGGACAGTCTCCAACTAATGAAAAACTGTTTTTT. Protein: CASSMGQSPTNEKLFF.

The chain links TRBV3-1 to TRBJ2-5, with 8 bases that match TRBD1. Unmatched junction bases numbered 14, after V lost 1 base and J lost 4 bases. The germline V gene has CDR1 LGHDT and CDR2 YNNKEL (reference sequence). CDR3 length: 18 amino acids. CDR3 coding DNA: TGTGCCAGCAGCCAAGTGCAAGGCGAGACAGGGGTTCGAGAGACCCAGTACTTC. It is translated as CASSQVQGETGVRETQYF.

Turning to this clonotype: This may stem from a read error, because a much larger clone lies one nucleotide away. This likely comes from a read error, as the CDR3 has no conserved phenylalanine or tryptophan at its end. V usage is TRBV20-1 and J usage is TRBJ2-1; 8 bases fit TRBD2. CDR3 length: 16 residues. The V gene end was trimmed by 3 bases and the J gene end by 2 bases; junction bases not matched to a gene: 9. CDR1 DFQATT and CDR2 SNEGSKA come from the germline V gene (reference sequence). The CDR3 spells CSARRGRGGAYNEQFV. DNA of the CDR3: TGCAGTGCTAGGAGGGGTCGGGGGGGCGCCTACAATGAGCAGTTCGTC.

The rearrangement joins TRBV6-5 to TRBJ1-5; TRBD1 is a possible D gene (5 bases). The CDR3 sequence is 15 residues long. Germline V gene data show CDR1 as MNHEY and CDR2 as SVGAGI. The V end was cut by 0 bases, the J end by 1 base, with 7 bases between. CDR3 loop: CASSYSRESNQPQHF. The CDR3 DNA sequence: TGTGCCAGCAGTTACTCCAGGGAAAGCAATCAGCCCCAGCATTTT.

At least ten counts were recorded for this clonotype. V usage is TRBV29-1 and J usage is TRBJ2-5; D unclear. Germline lookup yields CDR1 SQVTM and CDR2 ANQGSEA. V dropped 4 bases and J dropped 5 bases, with 5 bases sitting between them. The CDR3 has 10 residues. The CDR3 nucleotides are TGCAGCGTTGTCCGGGAGACCCAGTACTTC. Translated: CSVVRETQYF.

This clonotype has a handful of counts. This chain connects TRBV6-1 to TRBJ1-5; D remains ambiguous. Between the trimmed V and J ends, which lost 1 base and 0 bases, there was a span of 19 bases. The CDR3 is 19 amino acids. Germline CDR1 MNHNS, CDR2 SASEGT. Written as DNA, the CDR3 is TGTGCCAGCAGTGAAGTGTGGTGGCCAACGTCGGTTAGCAATCAGCCCCAGCATTTT. Its protein product is CASSEVWWPTSVSNQPQHF.

This chain links TRBV18 with TRBJ2-1; D assignment may be TRBD1 or TRBD2 (5 bases each). Germline V gives CDR1 KGHSH, CDR2 LQKENI. This CDR3 is built from 15 residues. V was shortened by 0 bases and J by 1 base, with 7 bases between the two germline ends. CDR3 nucleotide sequence: TGTGCCAGCTCACCACCGGGGGTATCCTACAATGAGCAGTTCTTC. It encodes CASSPPGVSYNEQFF. Variable domain in full (rest from reference TRBV18 and TRBJ2-1): NAGVMQNPRHLVRRRGQEARLRCSPMKGHSHVYWYRQLPEEGLKFMVYLQKENIIDESGMPKERFSAEFPKEGPSILRIQQVVRGDSAAYFCASSPPGVSYNEQFFGPGTRLTVL.

The chain is built from TRBV20-1 and TRBJ2-7; 11 bases match TRBD2. This CDR3 region has 13 residues. The junction had 3 bases not matched to a gene; V was cut back by 5 bases and J by 3 bases. CDR1 is DFQATT and CDR2 is SNEGSKA in the germline V gene (reference sequence). This CDR3 is CSAPGTSGYEQYF. DNA for the CDR3: TGCAGTGCTCCCGGGACTAGCGGCTACGAGCAGTACTTC.